Below, 10 T cell receptor beta chains from the same sample are listed, as sequenced in a study of neurological immune-mediated disorders. Time point defined: longitudinal time-point 1 (baseline). TCRdb re-called the 5' RACE reads through MiXCR, storing one row per CDR3 protein. The table lists more than 70,000 distinct CDR3 sequences, roughly a tenth of them singletons, with approximately 9.5% in the top ten. The sequencing input was PBMCs. All receptors derive from a man aged 25-40 years in good health.

There are many counts of this clonotype. V usage is TRBV7-2 and J usage is TRBJ1-5, with no clear D. This CDR3 is built from 13 residues. From germline, CDR1 is SGHTA and CDR2 FQGNSA. Trimming removed 0 bases from V and 3 bases from J, with 3 bases in between. The CDR3 sequence: CASSLATNQPQHF. The CDR3 coding sequence is TGTGCCAGCAGCTTAGCTACCAATCAGCCCCAGCATTTT.

In this sample, this clonotype turned up many times. The J gene is TRBJ2-3, the V gene TRBV28; 7 nucleotides align to TRBD2. The CDR3 length is 17 residues. After removal of 5 bases from V and 0 bases from J, the junction contained 11 bases not matched to a gene. CDR1 is MDHEN, CDR2 SYDVKM, per germline. The CDR3 coding sequence is TGTGCCAGCAGTACCCCCGTACTAGCGCAAAGCACAGATACGCAGTATTTT. Translated: CASSTPVLAQSTDTQYF.

The table lists this clonotype with many counts. The genes are TRBV27 and TRBJ2-7; D tentatively fits TRBD1 or TRBD2 (5 bases each). V was shortened by 2 bases and J by 3 bases, with 14 bases between the two germline ends. This CDR3 is built from 15 residues. Germline V gives CDR1 MNHEY, CDR2 SMNVEV (reference sequence). This CDR3 reads CASSLRGEPFYEQYF. In DNA form, the CDR3 reads TGTGCCAGCAGTTTACGAGGGGAGCCCTTCTACGAGCAGTACTTC.

This clonotype was detected many times. The chain employs TRBV5-1 and TRBJ2-7; 7 bases line up with TRBD1. The length of the CDR3 is 14 residues. V was pared by 3 bases and J by 7 bases, with 10 bases of the junction left unmatched. CDR1 is SGHRS, CDR2 YFSETQ, per germline. DNA for the CDR3: TGCGCCAGCAGCTCTCCGGGACAGAACTTTGAGCAGTACTTC. Amino acid sequence: CASSSPGQNFEQYF.

As regards this clonotype: Just one base apart from a much larger clone, this may be a read error. The genes are TRBV7-8 and TRBJ2-1; TRBD2 matches 13 bases. This CDR3 is built from 16 residues. Germline CDR1 and CDR2: SGHVS and FQNEAQ. The CDR3 loop reads CVSSPLGTSGKDEQFF. CDR3 nucleotides: TGTGTCAGCAGCCCCCTGGGGACTAGCGGGAAGGATGAGCAGTTCTTC.

A remark on this clonotype: It is unclear where the CDR3 begins or ends on the DNA, so no DNA is shown, and the CDR3 is as TCRdb lists it. The rearrangement links TRBV28 to TRBJ2-4; the table's D gene call, TRBD2, was not cross checked with the DNA. Germline-derived CDR1 and CDR2 are MDHEN and SYDVKM. The CDR3 has 21 residues if both end residues are counted. CDR3: CASSFYICSAPKLALKIIQYF.

In its sample, this clonotype was seen many times. The J gene is TRBJ1-5, the V gene TRBV20-1; 11 nucleotides align to TRBD1. The germline V gene has CDR1 DFQATT and CDR2 SNEGSKA (reference sequence). V was clipped by 4 bases and J by 9 bases; unmatched bases: 8. The CDR3 loop spans 14 amino acids. The CDR3 sequence: CSAKDRGPRWPQHF. DNA for the CDR3: TGCAGTGCTAAGGACAGGGGGCCCCGTTGGCCCCAGCATTTT.

This clonotype has a count of ten or more. J is TRBJ2-7 and V is TRBV5-1; 10 bases map to TRBD1. Losses at the gene ends were 4 bases for V and 7 bases for J; bases not matched to a gene: 14. The length of the CDR3 is 16 residues. CDR1 and CDR2 (germline): SGHRS, YFSETQ. DNA for the CDR3: TGCGCCAGCAGCCAGCGCCCGGGACAGGGGCCGGTTGAGCAGTACTTC. It codes for CASSQRPGQGPVEQYF. Drawing the rest from reference TRBV5-1 and TRBJ2-7, the complete variable domain is KAGVTQTPRYLIKTRGQQVTLSCSPISGHRSVSWYQQTPGQGLQFLFEYFSETQRNKGNFPGRFSGRQFSNSRSEMNVSTLELGDSALYLCASSQRPGQGPVEQYFGPGTRLTVT.

The chain employs TRBV7-2 and TRBJ2-5, with D hard to call. Germline V gene lookup returns CDR1 SGHTA and CDR2 FQGNSA. Trimming took off 3 bases at V and 6 bases at J, with 11 bases between the two ends. The CDR3 length is 13 residues. The CDR3 sequence is CASSFEFLQTQYF. CDR3 coding DNA: TGTGCCAGCAGCTTTGAATTCCTACAGACCCAGTACTTC.

This clonotype has a count of ten or more. The chain recombines TRBV6-4 with TRBJ2-5, with 8 bases identical to TRBD1. V was clipped by 10 bases and J by 4 bases; unmatched bases: 8. Germline V lookup: CDR1 MRHNA, CDR2 SNTAGT. The CDR3 spans 13 residues. Written as DNA, the CDR3 is TGTGCCAACCGAGGACAGGGAGGAGAGACCCAGTACTTC. As protein: CANRGQGGETQYF.